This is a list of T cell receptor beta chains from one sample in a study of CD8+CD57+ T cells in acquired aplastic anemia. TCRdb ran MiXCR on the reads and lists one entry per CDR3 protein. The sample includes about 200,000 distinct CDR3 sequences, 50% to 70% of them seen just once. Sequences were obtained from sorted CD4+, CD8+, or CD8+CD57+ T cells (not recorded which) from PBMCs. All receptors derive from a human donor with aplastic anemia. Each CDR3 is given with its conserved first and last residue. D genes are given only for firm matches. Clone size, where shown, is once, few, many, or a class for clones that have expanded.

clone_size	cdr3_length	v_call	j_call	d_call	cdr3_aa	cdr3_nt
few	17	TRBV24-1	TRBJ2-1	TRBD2	CATSDPRASGGGHEQFF	TGTGCCACCAGTGACCCTCGGGCCAGCGGGGGTGGTCATGAGCAGTTCTTC
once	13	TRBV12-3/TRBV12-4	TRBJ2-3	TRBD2	CTSRTSGGANPYF	TGTACCAGCAGGACTAGCGGGGGGGCGAACCCGTATTTT
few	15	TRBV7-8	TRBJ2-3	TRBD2	CASSLVAGAQDTQYF	TGTGCCAGCAGCTTAGTAGCGGGGGCCCAGGATACGCAGTATTTT
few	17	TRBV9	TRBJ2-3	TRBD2	CASSAPTSGTVTDTQYF	TGTGCCAGCAGCGCGCCCACTAGCGGGACCGTCACAGATACGCAGTATTTT
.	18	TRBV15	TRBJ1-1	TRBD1	CATSRPFPGQGALGEAFF	TGTGCCACCAGCAGACCATTTCCGGGACAGGGGGCGTTGGGTGAAGCTTTCTTT
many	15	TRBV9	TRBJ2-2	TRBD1	CASSVVSGGYGELFF	TGTGCCAGCAGCGTAGTTTCAGGGGGCTACGGGGAGCTGTTTTTT
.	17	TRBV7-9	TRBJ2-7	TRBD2	CASSLGGGGIISYEQYF	TGTGCCAGCAGCTTAGGCGGGGGAGGTATAATCTCCTACGAGCAGTACTTC
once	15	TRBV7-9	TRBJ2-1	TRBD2	CASSLGRGGFNEQFF	TGTGCCAGCAGCTTAGGGCGGGGGGGGTTCAATGAGCAGTTCTTC
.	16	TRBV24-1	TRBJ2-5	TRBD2	CATSDSRGGLGETQYF	TGTGCCACCAGTGATTCCCGGGGGGGACTAGGTGAGACCCAGTACTTC
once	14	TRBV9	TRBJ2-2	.	CASSVDPGTGELFF	TGTGCCAGCAGCGTAGACCCCGGGACCGGGGAGCTGTTTTTT
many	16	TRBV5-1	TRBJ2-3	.	CASSLESGSSTDTQYF	TGCGCCAGCAGCTTGGAAAGCGGGTCAAGCACAGATACGCAGTATTTT
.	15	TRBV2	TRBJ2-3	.	CASRKSGFSTDTQYF	TGTGCCAGCAGGAAAAGCGGGTTTAGCACAGATACGCAGTATTTT
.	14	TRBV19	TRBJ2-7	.	CASSRFQGNYEQYF	TGTGCCAGTAGTCGGTTCCAGGGGAACTACGAGCAGTACTTC
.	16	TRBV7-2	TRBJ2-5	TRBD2	CASSLGLAGEGETQYF	TGTGCCAGCAGCTTGGGACTAGCGGGGGAAGGAGAGACCCAGTACTTC
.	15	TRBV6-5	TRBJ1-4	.	CASSFHRGYNEKLFF	TGTGCCAGCAGTTTTCATCGGGGTTATAATGAAAAACTGTTTTTT
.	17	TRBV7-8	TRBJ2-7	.	CAGRLHPTGTVGREQYF	TGTGCCGGCAGGCTCCACCCGACCGGGACGGTTGGTCGGGAGCAGTACTTC
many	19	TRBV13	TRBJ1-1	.	CASSLGGGTAWGARLGSFF	TGTGCCAGCAGCTTAGGCGGAGGGACTGCATGGGGGGCGAGGCTCGGGTCTTTCTTT
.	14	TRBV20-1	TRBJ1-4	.	CSARGTEGGEKLFF	TGCAGTGCCCGAGGGACGGAGGGTGGTGAAAAACTGTTTTTT
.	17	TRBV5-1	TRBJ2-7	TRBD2	CASSPGLAGFITHEQYF	TGCGCCAGCAGCCCTGGACTAGCGGGGTTTATCACCCACGAGCAGTACTTC
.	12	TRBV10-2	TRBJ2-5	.	CASRGPQETQYF	TGCGCCAGCAGAGGGCCTCAAGAGACCCAGTACTTC
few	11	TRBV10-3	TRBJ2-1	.	CAVNSLNEQFF	TGTGCCGTGAACAGCCTCAATGAGCAGTTCTTC
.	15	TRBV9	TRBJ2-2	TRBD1	CASHDGQGGIGELFF	TGTGCCAGCCACGACGGACAGGGCGGTATCGGGGAGCTGTTTTTT
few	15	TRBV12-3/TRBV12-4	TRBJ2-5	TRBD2	CASRQGLGGGETQYF	TGTGCCAGCAGGCAGGGACTAGGGGGTGGCGAGACCCAGTACTTC
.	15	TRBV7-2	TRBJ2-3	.	CASSLQSGSTDTQYF	TGTGCCAGCAGCTTACAAAGCGGGAGCACAGATACGCAGTATTTT
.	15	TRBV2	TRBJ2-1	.	CASRVPGRSYNEQFF	TGTGCCAGCAGGGTGCCGGGACGGTCCTACAATGAGCAGTTCTTC
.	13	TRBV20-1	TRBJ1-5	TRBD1	CSAGRGSDQPQHF	TGCAGTGCTGGCAGGGGGTCGGATCAGCCCCAGCATTTT
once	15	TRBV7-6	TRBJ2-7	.	CASSLAWQGGDEQYF	TGTGCCAGCAGCTTAGCGTGGCAAGGGGGAGACGAGCAGTACTTC
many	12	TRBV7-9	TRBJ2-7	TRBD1	CASGTGTYEQYF	TGTGCCAGCGGGACAGGGACCTACGAGCAGTACTTC
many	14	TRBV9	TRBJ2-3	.	CASSVGVITDTQYF	TGTGCCAGCAGCGTAGGGGTGATCACAGATACGCAGTATTTT
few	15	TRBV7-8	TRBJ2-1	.	CASSRGQPAYNEQFF	TGTGCCAGCAGCAGAGGACAGCCTGCCTACAATGAGCAGTTCTTC
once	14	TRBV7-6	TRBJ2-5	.	CASAPTRPTETQYF	TGTGCCAGCGCCCCCACTAGGCCCACAGAGACCCAGTACTTC
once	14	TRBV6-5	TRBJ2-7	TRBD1	CASSYTRKTGEQYF	TGTGCCAGCAGTTACACCCGTAAGACAGGGGAGCAGTACTTC
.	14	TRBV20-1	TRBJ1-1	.	CSARDPRVDTEAFF	TGCAGTGCTAGAGATCCCAGGGTAGACACTGAAGCTTTCTTT
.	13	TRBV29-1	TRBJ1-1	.	CSCVLALNTEAFF	TGCAGCTGCGTCCTGGCTCTGAACACTGAAGCTTTCTTT
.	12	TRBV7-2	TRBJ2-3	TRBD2	CAGGGSTDTQYF	TGTGCCGGGGGGGGGAGCACAGATACGCAGTATTTT
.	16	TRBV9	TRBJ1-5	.	CASSGSGTLRQETQHF	TGTGCCAGCAGCGGAAGCGGGACCCTCCGGCAAGAGACCCAGCATTTT
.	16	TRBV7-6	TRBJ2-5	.	CASSLSFGQNQETQYF	TGTGCCAGCAGCTTAAGTTTCGGGCAGAACCAAGAGACCCAGTACTTC
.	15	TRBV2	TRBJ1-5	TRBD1	CASSYDRGGYQPQHF	TGTGCCAGCAGTTACGACAGGGGGGGGTATCAGCCCCAGCATTTT
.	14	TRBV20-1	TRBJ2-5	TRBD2	CSASWRGRLETQYF	TGCAGTGCTAGTTGGCGGGGGAGGTTGGAGACCCAGTACTTC
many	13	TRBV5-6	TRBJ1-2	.	CASSLVGYYGYTF	TGTGCCAGCAGCTTGGTCGGCTACTATGGCTACACCTTC
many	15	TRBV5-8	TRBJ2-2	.	CASSPPTMNTGELFF	TGTGCCAGCAGCCCCCCGACAATGAACACCGGGGAGCTGTTTTTT
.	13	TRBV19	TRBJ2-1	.	CATKYTGNNEQFF	TGTGCCACCAAATACACAGGGAACAATGAGCAGTTCTTC
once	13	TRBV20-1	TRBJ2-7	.	CSARGDGGDEQYF	TGCAGTGCTAGAGGGGACGGCGGCGACGAGCAGTACTTC
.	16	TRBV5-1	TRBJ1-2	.	CASSPTGLDSHGYHTF	TGCGCCAGCAGCCCGACAGGTTTAGATTCCCATGGTTACCACACCTTC
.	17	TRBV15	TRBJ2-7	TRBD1	CATSRDSPPTGLLEQYF	TGTGCCACCAGCAGAGACTCCCCCCCGACAGGGTTACTCGAGCAGTACTTC
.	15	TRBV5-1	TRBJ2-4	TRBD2	CASSSTGLEFNIQYF	TGCGCCAGCAGCTCGACGGGACTAGAGTTTAACATTCAGTACTTC
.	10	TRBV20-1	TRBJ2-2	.	CSARAGELFF	TGCAGTGCTAGGGCCGGGGAGCTGTTTTTT
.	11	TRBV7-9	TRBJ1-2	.	CASSLDTGYTF	TGTGCCAGCAGCTTAGACACGGGCTACACCTTC